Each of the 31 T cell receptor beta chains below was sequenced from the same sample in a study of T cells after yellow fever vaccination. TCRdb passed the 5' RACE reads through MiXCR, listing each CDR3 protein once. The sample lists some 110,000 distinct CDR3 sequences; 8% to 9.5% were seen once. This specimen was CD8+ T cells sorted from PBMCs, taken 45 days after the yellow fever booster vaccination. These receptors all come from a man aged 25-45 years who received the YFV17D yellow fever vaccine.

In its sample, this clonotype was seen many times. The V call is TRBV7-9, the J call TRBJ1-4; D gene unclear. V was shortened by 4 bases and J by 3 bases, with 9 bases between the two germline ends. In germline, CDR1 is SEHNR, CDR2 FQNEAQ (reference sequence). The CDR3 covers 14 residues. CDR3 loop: CASSSLQPNEKLFF. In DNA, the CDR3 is TGTGCCAGCAGCTCCCTCCAGCCTAATGAAAAACTGTTTTTT. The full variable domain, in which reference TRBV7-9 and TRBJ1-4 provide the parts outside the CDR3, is DTGVSQNPRHKITKRGQNVTFRCDPISEHNRLYWYRQTLGQGPEFLTYFQNEAQLEKSRLLSDRFSAERPKGSFSTLEIQRTEQGDSAMYLCASSSLQPNEKLFFGSGTQLSVL.

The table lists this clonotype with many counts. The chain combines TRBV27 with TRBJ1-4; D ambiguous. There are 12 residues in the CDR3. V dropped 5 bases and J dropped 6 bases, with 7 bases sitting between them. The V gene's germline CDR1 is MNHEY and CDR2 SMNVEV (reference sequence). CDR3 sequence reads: CASSLWDEKLFF. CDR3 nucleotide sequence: TGTGCCAGCAGTCTATGGGATGAAAAACTGTTTTTT.

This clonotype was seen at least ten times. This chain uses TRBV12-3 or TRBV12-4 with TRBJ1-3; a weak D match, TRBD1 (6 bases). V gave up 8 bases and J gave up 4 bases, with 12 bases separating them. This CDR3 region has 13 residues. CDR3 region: CASWDITGNTIYF. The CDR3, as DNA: TGTGCCAGCTGGGACATTACGGGAAACACCATATATTTT.

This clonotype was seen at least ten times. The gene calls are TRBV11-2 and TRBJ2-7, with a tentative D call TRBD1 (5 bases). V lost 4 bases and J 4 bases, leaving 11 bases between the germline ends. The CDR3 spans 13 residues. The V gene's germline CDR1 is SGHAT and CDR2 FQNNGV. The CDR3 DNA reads TGTGCCAGCAGCTCAGGGCTGGTTTACGAGCAGTACTTC. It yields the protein CASSSGLVYEQYF. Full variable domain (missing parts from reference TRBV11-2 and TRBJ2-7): EAGVAQSPRYKIIEKRQSVAFWCNPISGHATLYWYQQILGQGPKLLIQFQNNGVVDDSQLPKDRFSAERLKGVDSTLKIQPAKLEDSAVYLCASSSGLVYEQYFGPGTRLTVT.

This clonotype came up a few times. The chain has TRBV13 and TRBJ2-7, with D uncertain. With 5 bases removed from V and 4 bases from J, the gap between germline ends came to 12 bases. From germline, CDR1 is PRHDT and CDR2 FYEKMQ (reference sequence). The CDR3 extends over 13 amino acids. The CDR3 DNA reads TGTGCCAGCAGCACGACTGTGCCTTACGAGCAGTACTTC. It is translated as CASSTTVPYEQYF.

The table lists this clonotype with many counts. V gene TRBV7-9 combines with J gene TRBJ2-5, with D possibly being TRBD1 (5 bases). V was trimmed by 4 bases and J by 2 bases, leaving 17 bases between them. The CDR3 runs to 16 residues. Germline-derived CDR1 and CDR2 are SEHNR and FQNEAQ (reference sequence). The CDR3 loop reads CASSSLADTTQETQYF. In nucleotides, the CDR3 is TGTGCCAGCAGCTCTCTCGCGGACACGACACAAGAGACCCAGTACTTC.

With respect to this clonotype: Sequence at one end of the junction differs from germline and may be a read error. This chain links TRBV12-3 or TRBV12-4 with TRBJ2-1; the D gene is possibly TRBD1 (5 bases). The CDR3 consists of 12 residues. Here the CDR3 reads CASTLGVNEQFF. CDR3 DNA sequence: TGTGCCAGCACTTTAGGGGTGAATGAGCAGTTCTTC.

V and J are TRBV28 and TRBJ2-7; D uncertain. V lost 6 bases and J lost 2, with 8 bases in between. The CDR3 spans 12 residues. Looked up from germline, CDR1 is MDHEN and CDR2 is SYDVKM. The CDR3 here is CASRGTAYEQYF. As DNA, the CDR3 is TGTGCCAGCAGAGGCACAGCCTACGAGCAGTACTTC.

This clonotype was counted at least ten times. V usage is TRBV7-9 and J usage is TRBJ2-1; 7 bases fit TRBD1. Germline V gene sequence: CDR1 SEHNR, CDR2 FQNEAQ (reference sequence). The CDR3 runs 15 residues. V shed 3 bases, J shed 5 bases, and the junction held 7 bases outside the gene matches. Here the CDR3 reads CASSFITGVDNEQFF. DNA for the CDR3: TGTGCCAGCAGCTTTATCACAGGGGTGGACAATGAGCAGTTCTTC. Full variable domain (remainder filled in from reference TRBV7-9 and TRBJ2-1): DTGVSQNPRHKITKRGQNVTFRCDPISEHNRLYWYRQTLGQGPEFLTYFQNEAQLEKSRLLSDRFSAERPKGSFSTLEIQRTEQGDSAMYLCASSFITGVDNEQFFGPGTRLTVL.

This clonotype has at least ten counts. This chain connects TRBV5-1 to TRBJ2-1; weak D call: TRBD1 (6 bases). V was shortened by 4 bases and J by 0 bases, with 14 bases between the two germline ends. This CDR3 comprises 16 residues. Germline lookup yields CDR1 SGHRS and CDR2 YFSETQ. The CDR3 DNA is TGCGCCAGCAGCCCCTCAGGACAGAGCTCCTACAATGAGCAGTTCTTC. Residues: CASSPSGQSSYNEQFF.

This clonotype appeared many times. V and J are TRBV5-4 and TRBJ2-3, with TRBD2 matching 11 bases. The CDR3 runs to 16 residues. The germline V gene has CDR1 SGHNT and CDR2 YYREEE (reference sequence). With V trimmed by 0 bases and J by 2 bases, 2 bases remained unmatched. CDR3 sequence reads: CASSLGLAGYTDTQYF. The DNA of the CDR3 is TGTGCCAGCAGCTTGGGACTAGCGGGGTACACAGATACGCAGTATTTT.

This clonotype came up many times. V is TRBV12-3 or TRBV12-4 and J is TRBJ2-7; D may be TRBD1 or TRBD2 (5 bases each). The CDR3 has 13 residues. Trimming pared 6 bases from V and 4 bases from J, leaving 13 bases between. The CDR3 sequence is CASRGTAFYEQYF. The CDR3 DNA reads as TGTGCCAGCAGGGGGACGGCTTTTTACGAGCAGTACTTC.

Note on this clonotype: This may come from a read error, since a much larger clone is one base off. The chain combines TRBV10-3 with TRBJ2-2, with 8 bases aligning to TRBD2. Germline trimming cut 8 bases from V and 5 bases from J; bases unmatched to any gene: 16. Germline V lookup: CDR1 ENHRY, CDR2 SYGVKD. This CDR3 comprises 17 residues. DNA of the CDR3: TGTGCCATCTCCTCGGGGGGGGCCCTAAACGGTACCGGGGAGCTGTTTTTT. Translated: CAISSGGALNGTGELFF.

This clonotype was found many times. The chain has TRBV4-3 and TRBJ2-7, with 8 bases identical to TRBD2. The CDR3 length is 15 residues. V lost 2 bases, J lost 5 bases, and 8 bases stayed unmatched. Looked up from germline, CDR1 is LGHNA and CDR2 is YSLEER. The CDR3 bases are TGCGCCAGCAGCCAAACAGCGGGAGAGTTTGACGAGCAGTACTTC. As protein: CASSQTAGEFDEQYF.

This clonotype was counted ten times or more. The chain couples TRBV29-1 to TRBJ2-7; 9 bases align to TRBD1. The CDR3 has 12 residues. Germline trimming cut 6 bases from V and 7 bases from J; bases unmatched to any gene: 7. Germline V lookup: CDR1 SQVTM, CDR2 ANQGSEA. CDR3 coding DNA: TGCAGCGTGATGACAGGGGGGGGAGAGCAGTACTTC. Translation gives CSVMTGGGEQYF.

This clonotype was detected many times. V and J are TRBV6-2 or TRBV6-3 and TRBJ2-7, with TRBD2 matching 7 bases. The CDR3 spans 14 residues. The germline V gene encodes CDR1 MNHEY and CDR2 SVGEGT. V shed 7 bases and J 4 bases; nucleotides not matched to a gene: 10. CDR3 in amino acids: CASTLSGMPYEQYF. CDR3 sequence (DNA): TGTGCCAGCACCTTAAGCGGGATGCCGTACGAGCAGTACTTC.

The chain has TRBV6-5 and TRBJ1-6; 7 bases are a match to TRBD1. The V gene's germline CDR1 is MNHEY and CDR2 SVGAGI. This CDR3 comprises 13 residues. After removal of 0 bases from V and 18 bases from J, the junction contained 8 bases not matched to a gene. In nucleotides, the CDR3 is TGTGCCAGCAGTTACTCCGGAGACAGGGATCACCACTTT. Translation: CASSYSGDRDHHF.

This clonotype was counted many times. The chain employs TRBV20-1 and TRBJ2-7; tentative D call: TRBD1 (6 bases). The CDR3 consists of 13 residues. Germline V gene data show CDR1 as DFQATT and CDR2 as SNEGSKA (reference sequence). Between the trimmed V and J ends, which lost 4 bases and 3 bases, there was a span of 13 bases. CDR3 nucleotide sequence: TGCAGTGCTATAGGGGCAGGGGTCTACGAGCAGTACTTC. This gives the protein CSAIGAGVYEQYF.

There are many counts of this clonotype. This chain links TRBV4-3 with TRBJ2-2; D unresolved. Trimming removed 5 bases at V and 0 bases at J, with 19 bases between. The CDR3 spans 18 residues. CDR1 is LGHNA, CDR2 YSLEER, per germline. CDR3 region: CASSDARTDFTNTGELFF. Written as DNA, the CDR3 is TGCGCCAGCAGCGACGCCAGGACCGACTTTACGAACACCGGGGAGCTGTTTTTT.

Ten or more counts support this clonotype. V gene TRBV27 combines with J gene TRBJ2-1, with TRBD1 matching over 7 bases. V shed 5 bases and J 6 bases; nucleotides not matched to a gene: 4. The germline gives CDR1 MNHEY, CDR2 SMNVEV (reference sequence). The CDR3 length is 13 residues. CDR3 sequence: CASSPGTVNEQFF. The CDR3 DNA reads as TGTGCCAGCAGTCCCGGGACAGTCAATGAGCAGTTCTTC.

The CDR3 bases are TGTGCCAGCAGCGTAGGTCAGGGCCACGCCTACGAGCAGTACTTC. This codes for CASSVGQGHAYEQYF. This chain uses TRBV9 with TRBJ2-7; possibly TRBD1 for D (5 bases). The ends were cut back, 0 bases at V and 2 bases at J, with 12 bases in the middle. Germline V gives CDR1 SGDLS, CDR2 YYNGEE. This CDR3 spans 15 amino acids. The whole variable domain, remainder taken from reference TRBV9 and TRBJ2-7, is DSGVTQTPKHLITATGQRVTLRCSPRSGDLSVYWYQQSLDQGLQFLIQYYNGEERAKGNILERFSAQQFPDLHSELNLSSLELGDSALYFCASSVGQGHAYEQYFGPGTRLTVT.

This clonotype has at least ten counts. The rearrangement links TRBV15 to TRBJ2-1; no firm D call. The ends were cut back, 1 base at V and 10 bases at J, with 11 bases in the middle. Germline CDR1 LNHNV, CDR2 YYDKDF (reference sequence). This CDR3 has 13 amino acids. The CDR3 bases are TGTGCCACCAGCAGAGCCAATTCGGACGAGCAGTTCTTC. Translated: CATSRANSDEQFF. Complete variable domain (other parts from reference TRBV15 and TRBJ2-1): DAMVIQNPRYQVTQFGKPVTLSCSQTLNHNVMYWYQQKSSQAPKLLFHYYDKDFNNEADTPDNFQSRRPNTSFCFLDIRSPGLGDTAMYLCATSRANSDEQFFGPGTRLTVL.

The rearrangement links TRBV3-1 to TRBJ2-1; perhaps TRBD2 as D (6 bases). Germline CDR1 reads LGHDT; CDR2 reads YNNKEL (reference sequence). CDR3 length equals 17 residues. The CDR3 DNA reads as TGTACCTTCAGCCCCAGTTCGCAGACTAGTCATTTGGGTGAGCAGTTCTTC. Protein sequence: CTFSPSSQTSHLGEQFF.

The CDR3 loop reads CASSWGPPREVYEQYF. CDR3 DNA: TGTGCCAGCAGTTGGGGACCCCCCCGGGAGGTCTACGAGCAGTACTTC. The V and J genes are TRBV6-5 and TRBJ2-7; 7 bases align to TRBD2. Germline assignment: CDR1 MNHEY and CDR2 SVGAGI. The CDR3 runs to 16 residues. Germline trimming cut 4 bases from V and 3 bases from J; bases unmatched to any gene: 12.

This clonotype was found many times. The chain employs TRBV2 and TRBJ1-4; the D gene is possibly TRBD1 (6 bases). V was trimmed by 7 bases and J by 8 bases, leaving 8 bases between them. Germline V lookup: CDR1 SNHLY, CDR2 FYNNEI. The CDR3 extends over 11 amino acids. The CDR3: CASKGGEKLFF. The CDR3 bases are TGTGCCAGCAAAGGGGGGGAAAAACTGTTTTTT.

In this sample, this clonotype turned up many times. CDR3 bases: TGCAGCGTTGAAACTAGCGAATCTTATTACGAGCAGTACTTC. Its protein is CSVETSESYYEQYF. The rearrangement joins TRBV29-1 to TRBJ2-7; 7 bases fit TRBD2. Germline V gene sequence: CDR1 SQVTM, CDR2 ANQGSEA. J gave up 4 bases and V 2 bases, and 8 bases lay outside the gene matches. CDR3 length: 14 amino acids.

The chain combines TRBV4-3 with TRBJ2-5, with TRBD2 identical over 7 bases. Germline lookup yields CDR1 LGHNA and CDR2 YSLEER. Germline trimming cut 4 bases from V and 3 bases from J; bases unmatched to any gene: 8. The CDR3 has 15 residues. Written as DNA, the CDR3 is TGCGCCAGCAGCCTGGGGGGGACGGGAAAAGAGACCCAGTACTTC. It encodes CASSLGGTGKETQYF.

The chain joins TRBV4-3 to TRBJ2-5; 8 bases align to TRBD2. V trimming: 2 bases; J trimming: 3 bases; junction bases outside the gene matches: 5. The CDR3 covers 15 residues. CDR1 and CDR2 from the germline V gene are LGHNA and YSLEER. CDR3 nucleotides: TGCGCCAGCAGCCAATCTACTAGCGGTAAAGAGACCCAGTACTTC. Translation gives CASSQSTSGKETQYF.

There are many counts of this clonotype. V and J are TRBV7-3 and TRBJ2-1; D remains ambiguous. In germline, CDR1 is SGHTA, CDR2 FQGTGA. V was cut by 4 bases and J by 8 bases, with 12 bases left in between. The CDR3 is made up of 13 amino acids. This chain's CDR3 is CASSSLLVDEQFF. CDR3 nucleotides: TGTGCCAGCAGCTCCCTCCTGGTGGATGAGCAGTTCTTC.

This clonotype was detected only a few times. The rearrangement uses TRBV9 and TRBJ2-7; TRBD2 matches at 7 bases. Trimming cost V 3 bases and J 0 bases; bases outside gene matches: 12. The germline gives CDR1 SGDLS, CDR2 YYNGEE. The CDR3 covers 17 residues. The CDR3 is CASSAPSGGGSSYEQYF. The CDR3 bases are TGTGCCAGCAGCGCCCCCTCGGGCGGCGGGAGCTCCTACGAGCAGTACTTC.

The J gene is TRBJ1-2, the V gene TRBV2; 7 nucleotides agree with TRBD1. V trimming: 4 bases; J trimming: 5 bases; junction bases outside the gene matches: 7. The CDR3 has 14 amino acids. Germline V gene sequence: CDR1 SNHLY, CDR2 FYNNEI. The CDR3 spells CASSVRDSQYGYTF. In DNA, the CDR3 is TGTGCCAGCAGTGTCCGGGACAGTCAGTATGGCTACACCTTC.